Sequencing of this T cell receptor beta chain was carried out in a study of shared clonotypes between healthy human individuals. Study results and caveats: Blood was the only sampled material, and tissue repertoires likely differ.

As to this clone: What it binds is unknown.

Trimming removed 6 bases from V and 5 bases from J; junction bases left unmatched: 3. The V gene's germline CDR1 is SGHAT and CDR2 FQNNGV. The CDR3 sequence is 14 residues long. Clones were sequenced by immunoSEQ multiplex PCR, and TCRdb holds only the in-frame ones, with some missing. Counted here are over 1.4 million clones, around 95% occurring once; the ten biggest clones make up approximately 1%. The sequencing input was naive CD4+ T cells sorted from blood. Subset described: CD45RA+ positively selected. The clonotype comes from a man aged 25-45 years in good health. The chain combines TRBV11-2 with TRBJ2-1; 11 bases align to TRBD2. The CDR3 nucleotides are TGTGCCAGCAGTCGGACTAGCGGGCACAATGAGCAGTTCTTC. This sequence encodes CASSRTSGHNEQFF.